The clone carrying this T cell receptor (beta chain) appeared many times. TCR beta CDR3 sequences were amplified from RNA transcripts. The HTBI primer set served for first-round RT-PCR of the TCR CDR3. TCRdb recomputed calls from the multiplex PCR reads with MiXCR, one row per CDR3 protein. The sample has 400,000 to 450,000 distinct CDR3 sequences, approximately 15% seen once. CDR3 length: 14 amino acids. The V end was cut by 6 bases, the J end by 4 bases, with 12 bases between. The germline gives CDR1 LGHDT, CDR2 YNNKEL (reference sequence). The sample comes from a study of T cells in Graves' hyperthyroidism and ophthalmopathy.

The chain couples TRBV3-1 to TRBJ2-2; no clear D gene. The clonotype originates from a man between 18 and 29 years old with Graves' ophthalmopathy. The sequenced sample was blood. The CDR3 loop is CASSATGSTGELFF. CDR3 coding DNA: TGTGCCAGCAGTGCGACTGGTTCCACCGGGGAGCTGTTTTTT.